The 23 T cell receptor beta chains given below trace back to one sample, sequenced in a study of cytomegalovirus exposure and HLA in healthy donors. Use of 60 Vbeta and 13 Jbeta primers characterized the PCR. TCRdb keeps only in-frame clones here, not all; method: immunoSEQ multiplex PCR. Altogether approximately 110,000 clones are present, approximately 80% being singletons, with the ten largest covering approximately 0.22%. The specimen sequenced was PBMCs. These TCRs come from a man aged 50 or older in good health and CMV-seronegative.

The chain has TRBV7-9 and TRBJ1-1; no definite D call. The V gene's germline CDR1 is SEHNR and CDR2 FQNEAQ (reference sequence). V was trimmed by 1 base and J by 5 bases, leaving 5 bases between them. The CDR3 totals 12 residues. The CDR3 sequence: CASSLGATEAFF. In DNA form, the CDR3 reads TGTGCCAGCAGCTTAGGGGCTACTGAAGCTTTCTTT.

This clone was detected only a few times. CDR3: CASRPTSPNEKLFF. In nucleotides, the CDR3 is TGTGCCAGCAGACCTACCTCCCCCAATGAAAAACTGTTTTTT. This chain connects TRBV7-2 to TRBJ1-4; D call uncertain. The CDR3 sequence is 14 residues long. CDR1 and CDR2 (germline): SGHTA, FQGNSA. Trimming took 6 bases from V and 5 from J, leaving 13 bases between them.

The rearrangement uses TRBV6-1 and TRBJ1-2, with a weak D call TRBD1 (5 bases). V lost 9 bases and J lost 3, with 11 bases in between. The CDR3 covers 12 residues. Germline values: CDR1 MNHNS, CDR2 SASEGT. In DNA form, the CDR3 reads TGTGCCAGTCTTACAGGAGACTATGGCTACACCTTC. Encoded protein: CASLTGDYGYTF.

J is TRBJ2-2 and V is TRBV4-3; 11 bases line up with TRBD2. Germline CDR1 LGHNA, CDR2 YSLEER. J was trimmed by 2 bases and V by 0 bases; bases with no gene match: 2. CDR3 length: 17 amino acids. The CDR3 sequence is CASSQEGTSGNTGELFF. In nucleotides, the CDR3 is TGCGCCAGCAGCCAAGAGGGGACTAGCGGCAACACCGGGGAGCTGTTTTTT.

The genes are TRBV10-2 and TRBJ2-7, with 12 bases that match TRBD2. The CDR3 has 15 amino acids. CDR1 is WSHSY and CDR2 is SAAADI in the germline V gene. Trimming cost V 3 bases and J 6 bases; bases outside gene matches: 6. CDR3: CASSDITSGRLEQYF. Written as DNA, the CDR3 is TGCGCCAGCAGTGATATCACTAGCGGGAGGCTCGAGCAGTACTTC.

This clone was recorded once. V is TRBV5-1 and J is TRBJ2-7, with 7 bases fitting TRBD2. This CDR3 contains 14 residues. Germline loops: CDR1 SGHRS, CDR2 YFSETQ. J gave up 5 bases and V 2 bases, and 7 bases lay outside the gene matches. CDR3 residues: CASSFRERGHEQYF. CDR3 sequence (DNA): TGCGCCAGCAGCTTCAGGGAGCGGGGCCACGAGCAGTACTTC. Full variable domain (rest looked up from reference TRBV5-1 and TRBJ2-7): KAGVTQTPRYLIKTRGQQVTLSCSPISGHRSVSWYQQTPGQGLQFLFEYFSETQRNKGNFPGRFSGRQFSNSRSEMNVSTLELGDSALYLCASSFRERGHEQYFGPGTRLTVT.

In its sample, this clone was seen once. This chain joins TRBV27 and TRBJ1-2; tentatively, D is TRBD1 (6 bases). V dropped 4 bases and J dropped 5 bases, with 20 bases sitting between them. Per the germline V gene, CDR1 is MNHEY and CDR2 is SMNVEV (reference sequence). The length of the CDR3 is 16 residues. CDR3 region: CASSSGTLRRAYGYTF. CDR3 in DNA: TGTGCCAGCAGTTCCGGGACACTGAGACGGGCTTATGGCTACACCTTC.

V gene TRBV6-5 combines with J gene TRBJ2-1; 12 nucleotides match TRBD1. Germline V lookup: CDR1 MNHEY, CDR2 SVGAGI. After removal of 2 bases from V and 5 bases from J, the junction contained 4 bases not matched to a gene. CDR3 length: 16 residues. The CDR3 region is CASSYGTGGHNNEQFF. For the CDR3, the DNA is TGTGCCAGCAGTTACGGGACAGGGGGCCACAACAATGAGCAGTTCTTC.

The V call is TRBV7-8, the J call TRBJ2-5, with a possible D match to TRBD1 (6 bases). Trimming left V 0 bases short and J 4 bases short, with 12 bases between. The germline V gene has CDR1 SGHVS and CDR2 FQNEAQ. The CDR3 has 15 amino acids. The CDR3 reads CASSLATGLRETQYF. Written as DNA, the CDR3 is TGTGCCAGCAGCTTAGCAACAGGGTTGCGAGAGACCCAGTACTTC.

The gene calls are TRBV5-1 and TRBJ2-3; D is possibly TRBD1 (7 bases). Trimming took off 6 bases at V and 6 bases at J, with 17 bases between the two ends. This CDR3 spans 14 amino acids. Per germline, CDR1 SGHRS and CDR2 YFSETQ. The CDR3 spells CASTRDRGGDTQYF. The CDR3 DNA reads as TGCGCCAGCACCCGGGACAGAGGGGGGGATACGCAGTATTTT.

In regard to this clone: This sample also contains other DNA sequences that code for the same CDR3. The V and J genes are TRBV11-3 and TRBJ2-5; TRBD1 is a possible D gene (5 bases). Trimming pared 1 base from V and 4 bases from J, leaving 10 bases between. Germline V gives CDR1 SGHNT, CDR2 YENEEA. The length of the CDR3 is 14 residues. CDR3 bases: TGTGCCAGCAGCTTAGGAGCTAGGGGAGAGACCCAGTACTTC. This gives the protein CASSLGARGETQYF.

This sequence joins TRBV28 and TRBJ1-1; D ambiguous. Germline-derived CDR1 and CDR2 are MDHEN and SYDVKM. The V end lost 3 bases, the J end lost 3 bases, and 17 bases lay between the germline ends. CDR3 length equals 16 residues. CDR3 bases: TGTGCCAGCAGTTTTCACCGGGGAGGGCGAGACACTGAAGCTTTCTTT. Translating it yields CASSFHRGGRDTEAFF.

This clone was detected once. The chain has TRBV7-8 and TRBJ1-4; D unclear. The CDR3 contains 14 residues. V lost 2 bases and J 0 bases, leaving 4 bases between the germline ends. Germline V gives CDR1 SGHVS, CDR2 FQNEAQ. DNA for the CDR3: TGTGCCAGCAGCTTACAGGCAACTAATGAAAAACTGTTTTTT. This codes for CASSLQATNEKLFF.

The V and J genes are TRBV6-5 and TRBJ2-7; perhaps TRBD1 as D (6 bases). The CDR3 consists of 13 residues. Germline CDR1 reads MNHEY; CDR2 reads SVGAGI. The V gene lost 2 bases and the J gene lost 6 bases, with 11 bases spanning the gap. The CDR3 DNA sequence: TGTGCCAGCAGTTACGTACAGGGCTCCGAGCAGTACTTC. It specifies CASSYVQGSEQYF.

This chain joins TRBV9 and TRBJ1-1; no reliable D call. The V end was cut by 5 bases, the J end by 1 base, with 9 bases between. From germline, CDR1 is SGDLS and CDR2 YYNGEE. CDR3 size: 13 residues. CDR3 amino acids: CASSPTPNTEAFF. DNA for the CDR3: TGTGCCAGCAGTCCTACTCCGAACACTGAAGCTTTCTTT.

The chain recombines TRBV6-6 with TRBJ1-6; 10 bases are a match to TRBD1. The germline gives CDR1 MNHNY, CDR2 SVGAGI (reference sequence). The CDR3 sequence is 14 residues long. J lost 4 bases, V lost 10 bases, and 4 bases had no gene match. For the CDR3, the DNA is TGTGCCACCCGGACAGGGGGTTATAATTCACCCCTCCACTTT. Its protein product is CATRTGGYNSPLHF.

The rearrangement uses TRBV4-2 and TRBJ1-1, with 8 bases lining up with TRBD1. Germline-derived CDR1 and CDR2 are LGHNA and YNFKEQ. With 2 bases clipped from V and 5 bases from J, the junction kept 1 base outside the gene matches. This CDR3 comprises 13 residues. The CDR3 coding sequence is TGTGCCAGCAGCCAACAGGGGGCAACTGAAGCTTTCTTT. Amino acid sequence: CASSQQGATEAFF.

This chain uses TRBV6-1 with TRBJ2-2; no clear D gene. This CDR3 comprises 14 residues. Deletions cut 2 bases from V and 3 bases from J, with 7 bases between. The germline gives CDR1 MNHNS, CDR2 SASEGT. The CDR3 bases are TGTGCCAGCAGTGAACCTACCGACACCGGGGAGCTGTTTTTT. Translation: CASSEPTDTGELFF.

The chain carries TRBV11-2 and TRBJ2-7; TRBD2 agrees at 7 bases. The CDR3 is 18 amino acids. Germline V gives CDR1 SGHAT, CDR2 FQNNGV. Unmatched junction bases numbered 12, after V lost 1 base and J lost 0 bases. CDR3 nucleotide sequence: TGTGCCAGCAGCTTAGTAGGGACCGCTAGCGGTAGCTCCTACGAGCAGTACTTC. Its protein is CASSLVGTASGSSYEQYF.

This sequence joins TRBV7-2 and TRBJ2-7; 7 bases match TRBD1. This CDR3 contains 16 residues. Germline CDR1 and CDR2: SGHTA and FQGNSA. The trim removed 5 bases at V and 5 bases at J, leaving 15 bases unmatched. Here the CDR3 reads CASSLQGGLGRDEQYF. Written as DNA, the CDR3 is TGTGCCAGCAGCCTACAAGGGGGCTTGGGGCGGGACGAGCAGTACTTC.

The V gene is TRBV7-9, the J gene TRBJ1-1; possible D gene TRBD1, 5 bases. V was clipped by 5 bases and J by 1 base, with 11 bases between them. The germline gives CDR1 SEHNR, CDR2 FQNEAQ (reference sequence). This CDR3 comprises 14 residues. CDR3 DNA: TGTGCCAGCAGCCGGGACTCACGGAACACTGAAGCTTTCTTT. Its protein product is CASSRDSRNTEAFF.

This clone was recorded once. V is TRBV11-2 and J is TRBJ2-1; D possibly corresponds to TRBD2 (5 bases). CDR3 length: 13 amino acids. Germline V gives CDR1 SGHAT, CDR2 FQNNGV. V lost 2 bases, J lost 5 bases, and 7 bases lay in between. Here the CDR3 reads CASSLIGNNEQFF. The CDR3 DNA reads TGTGCCAGCAGCTTAATCGGGAACAATGAGCAGTTCTTC.

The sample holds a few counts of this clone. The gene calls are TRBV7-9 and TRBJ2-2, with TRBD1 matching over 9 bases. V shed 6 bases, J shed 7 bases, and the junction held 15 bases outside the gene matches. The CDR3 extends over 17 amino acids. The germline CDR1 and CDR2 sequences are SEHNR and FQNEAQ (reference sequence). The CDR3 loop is CASRPDRGPSSGGELFF. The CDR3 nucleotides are TGTGCCAGCAGGCCGGACAGGGGCCCATCAAGTGGCGGGGAGCTGTTTTTT.